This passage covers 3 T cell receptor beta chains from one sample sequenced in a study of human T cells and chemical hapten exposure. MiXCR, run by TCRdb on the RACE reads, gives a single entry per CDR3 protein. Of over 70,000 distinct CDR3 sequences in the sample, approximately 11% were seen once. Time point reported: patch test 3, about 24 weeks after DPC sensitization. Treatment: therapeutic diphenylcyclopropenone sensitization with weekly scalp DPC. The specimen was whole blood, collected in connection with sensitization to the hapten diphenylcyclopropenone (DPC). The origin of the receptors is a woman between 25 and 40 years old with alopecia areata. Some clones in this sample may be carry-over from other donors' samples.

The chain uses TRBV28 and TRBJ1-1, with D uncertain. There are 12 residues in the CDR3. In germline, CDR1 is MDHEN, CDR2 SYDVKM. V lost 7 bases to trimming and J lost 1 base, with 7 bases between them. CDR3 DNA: TGTGCCAGCAAATCAGAGAACACTGAAGCTTTCTTT. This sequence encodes CASKSENTEAFF.

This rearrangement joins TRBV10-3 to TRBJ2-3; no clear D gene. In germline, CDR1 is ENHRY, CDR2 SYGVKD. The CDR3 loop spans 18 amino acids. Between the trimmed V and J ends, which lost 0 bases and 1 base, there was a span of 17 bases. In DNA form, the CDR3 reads TGTGCCATCAGTGAGTCGTCTTCTCTTAACGGCGGCACAGATACGCAGTATTTT. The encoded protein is CAISESSSLNGGTDTQYF.

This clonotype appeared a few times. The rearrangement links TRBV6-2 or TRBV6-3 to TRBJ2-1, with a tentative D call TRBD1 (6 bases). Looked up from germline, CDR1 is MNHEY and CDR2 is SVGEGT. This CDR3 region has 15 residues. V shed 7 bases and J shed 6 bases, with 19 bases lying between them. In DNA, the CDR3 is TGTGCCAGCAATAAGGACAGACCGATGGGCAATGAGCAGTTCTTC. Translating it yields CASNKDRPMGNEQFF.